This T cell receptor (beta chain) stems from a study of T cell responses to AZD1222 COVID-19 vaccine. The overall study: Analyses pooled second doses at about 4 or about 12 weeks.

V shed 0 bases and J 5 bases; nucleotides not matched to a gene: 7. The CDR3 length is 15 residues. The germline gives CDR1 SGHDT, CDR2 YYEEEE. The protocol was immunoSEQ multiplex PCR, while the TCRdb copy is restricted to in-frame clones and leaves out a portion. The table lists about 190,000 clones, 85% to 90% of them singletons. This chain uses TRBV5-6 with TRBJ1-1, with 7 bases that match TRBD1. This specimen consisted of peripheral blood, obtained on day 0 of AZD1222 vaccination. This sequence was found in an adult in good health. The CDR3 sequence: CASSLGQGLRTEAFF. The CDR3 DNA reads TGTGCCAGCAGCTTGGGACAGGGTCTCAGGACTGAAGCTTTCTTT. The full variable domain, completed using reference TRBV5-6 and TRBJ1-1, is DAGVTQSPTHLIKTRGQQVTLRCSPKSGHDTVSWYQQALGQGPQFIFQYYEEEERQRGNFPDRFSGHQFPNYSSELNVNALLLGDSALYLCASSLGQGLRTEAFFGQGTRLTVV.